This T cell receptor (beta chain) was recovered during a study of naive and memory T cell subsets. General study results and limits: A few larger clonotypes appeared in naive repertoires, especially CD8, possibly memory cells re-expressing CD45RA.

Germline V gene sequence: CDR1 PRHDT, CDR2 FYEKMQ (reference sequence). The CDR3 extends over 15 amino acids. Trimming pared 5 bases from V and 2 bases from J, leaving 16 bases between. Both TRBC1 and TRBC2 were covered by a beta constant-region primer of two equimolar oligonucleotides. Nested alpha and beta constant-region primers with the SP2 primer drove four PCR rounds on ligated cDNA. MiXCR, applied by TCRdb to the UMI-ligation and nested PCR reads, yields one record per CDR3 protein. The data show under 150,000 distinct CDR3 sequences, with about a fifth seen just once and roughly 0.6% held by the top ten. In the case of this clonotype: Its antigen remains unidentified.

J is TRBJ2-7 and V is TRBV13; D is perhaps TRBD1 or TRBD2 (5 bases each). Sequenced: naive CD8+ T cells from blood. The sequence was collected from a human donor in good health. The CDR3 loop is CASSPNPRDPYEQYF. DNA for the CDR3: TGTGCCAGCAGCCCCAACCCCCGGGACCCCTACGAGCAGTACTTC.